There are many counts of the clone carrying this TCR beta chain. This specimen comes from a study of identical twins. From the 5' RACE reads, TCRdb called clonotypes with MiXCR, one entry per CDR3 protein. The data contain 230,000 or so distinct CDR3 sequences, about 8.3% of them singletons. Germline CDR1 reads SGHVS; CDR2 reads FQNEAQ. The CDR3 is 12 amino acids. Trimming stripped 6 bases from V and 6 bases from J, with 10 bases between. These records were also assigned to another study, of yellow fever vaccine responses in identical twins.

V and J are TRBV7-8 and TRBJ2-3; D is undetermined. The source of this sequence is a woman aged 18 to 35 in good health. The source material was CD8+ T cells sorted from blood. The CDR3 coding sequence is TGTGCCAGCAGTGAAATGGAGGATACGCAGTATTTT. Translation: CASSEMEDTQYF.